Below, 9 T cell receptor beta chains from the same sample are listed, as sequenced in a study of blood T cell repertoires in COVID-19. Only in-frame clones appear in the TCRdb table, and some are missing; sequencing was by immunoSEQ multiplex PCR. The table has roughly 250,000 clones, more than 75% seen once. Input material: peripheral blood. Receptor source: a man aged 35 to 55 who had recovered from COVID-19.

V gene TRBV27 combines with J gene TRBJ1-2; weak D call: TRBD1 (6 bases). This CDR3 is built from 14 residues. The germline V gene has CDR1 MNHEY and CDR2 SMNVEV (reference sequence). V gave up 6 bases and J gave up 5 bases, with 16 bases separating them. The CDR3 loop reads CASRPPGGQYGYTF. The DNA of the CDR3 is TGTGCCAGCAGGCCGCCAGGAGGACAGTATGGCTACACCTTC.

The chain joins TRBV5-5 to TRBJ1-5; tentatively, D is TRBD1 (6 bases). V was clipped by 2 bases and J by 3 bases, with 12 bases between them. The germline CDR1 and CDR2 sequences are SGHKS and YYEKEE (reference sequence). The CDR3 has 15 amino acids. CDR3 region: CASSFGGLNNQPQHF. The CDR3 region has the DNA TGTGCCAGCAGCTTCGGGGGGCTAAACAATCAGCCCCAGCATTTT.

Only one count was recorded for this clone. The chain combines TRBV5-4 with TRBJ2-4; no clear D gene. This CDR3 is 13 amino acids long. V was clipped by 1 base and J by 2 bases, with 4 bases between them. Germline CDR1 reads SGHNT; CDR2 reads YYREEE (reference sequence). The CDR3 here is CASSLPSKNIQYF. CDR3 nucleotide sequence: TGTGCCAGCAGCTTGCCTTCCAAAAACATTCAGTACTTC.

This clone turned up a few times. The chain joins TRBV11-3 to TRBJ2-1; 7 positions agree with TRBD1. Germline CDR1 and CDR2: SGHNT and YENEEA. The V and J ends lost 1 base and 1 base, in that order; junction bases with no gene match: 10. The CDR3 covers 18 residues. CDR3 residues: CASSLGAWAGGSYNEQFF. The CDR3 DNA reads TGTGCCAGCAGCTTAGGCGCGTGGGCAGGGGGTTCCTACAATGAGCAGTTCTTC.

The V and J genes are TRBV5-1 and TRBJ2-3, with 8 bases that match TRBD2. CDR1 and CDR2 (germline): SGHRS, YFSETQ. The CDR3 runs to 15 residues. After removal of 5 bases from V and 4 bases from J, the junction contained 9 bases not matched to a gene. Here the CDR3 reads CASRISGRVSDTQYF. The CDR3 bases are TGCGCCAGCAGGATCAGCGGGAGAGTCTCAGATACGCAGTATTTT.

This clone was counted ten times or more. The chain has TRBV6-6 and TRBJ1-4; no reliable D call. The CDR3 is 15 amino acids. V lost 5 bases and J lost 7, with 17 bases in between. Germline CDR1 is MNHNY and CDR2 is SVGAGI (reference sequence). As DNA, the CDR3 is TGTGCCAGCAGTGCGGTCGAGGGCCGGAGTGAAAAACTGTTTTTT. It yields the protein CASSAVEGRSEKLFF.

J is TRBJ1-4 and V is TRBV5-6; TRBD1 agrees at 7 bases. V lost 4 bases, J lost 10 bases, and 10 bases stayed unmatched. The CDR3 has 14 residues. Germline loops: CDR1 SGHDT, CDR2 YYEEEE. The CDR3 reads CASSPGTAGRKLFF. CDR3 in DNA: TGTGCCAGCAGCCCTGGGACAGCCGGTCGAAAACTGTTTTTT.

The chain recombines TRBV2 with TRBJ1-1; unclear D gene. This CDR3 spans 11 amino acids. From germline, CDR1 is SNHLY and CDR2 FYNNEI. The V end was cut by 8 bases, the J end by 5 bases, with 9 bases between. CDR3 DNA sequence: TGTGCCAGCCCGAGGCGAACTGAAGCTTTCTTT. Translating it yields CASPRRTEAFF. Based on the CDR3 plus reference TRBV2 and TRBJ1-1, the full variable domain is EPEVTQTPSHQVTQMGQEVILRCVPISNHLYFYWYRQILGQKVEFLVSFYNNEISEKSEIFDDQFSVERPDGSNFTLKIRSTKLEDSAMYFCASPRRTEAFFGQGTRLTVV.

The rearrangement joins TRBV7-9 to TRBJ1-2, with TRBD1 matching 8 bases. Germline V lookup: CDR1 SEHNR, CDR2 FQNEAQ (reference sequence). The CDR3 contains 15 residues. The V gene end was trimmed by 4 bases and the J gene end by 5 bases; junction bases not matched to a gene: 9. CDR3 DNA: TGTGCCAGCAGCTCTAGACAGGGGACTGGGTATGGCTACACCTTC. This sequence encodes CASSSRQGTGYGYTF.